This T cell receptor beta chain was recovered during a study of blood T cell repertoires in COVID-19. Study-wide background: Sites across the United States, Italy and Spain contributed samples from acute and convalescent COVID-19.

In the authors' methods: Counts of nucleated cells, estimated from reference gene primer amplification, were obtained. Produced via immunoSEQ multiplex PCR; TCRdb's table is partial and in-frame only. V, J and clone size are taken as reported in that table, and D and trimming were inferred from the DNA itself. Among tens of thousands of clones listed, just over 90% were seen once. This TCR was sampled from a middle-aged man with active COVID-19. The source material was peripheral blood.

The CDR3 bases are TGTGCCATCAGTGGGCAGGGGAATGAAAAACTGTTTTTT. Protein: CAISGQGNEKLFF. V is TRBV10-3 and J is TRBJ1-4, with D perhaps TRBD1 (6 bases). The CDR3 has 13 amino acids. Germline assignment: CDR1 ENHRY and CDR2 SYGVKD. The V end was cut by 4 bases, the J end by 5 bases, with 8 bases between.